This T cell receptor beta chain was retrieved from a study of cytotoxic CD8 clonotypes in ibrutinib-treated CLL. The study's findings and limits: Elevated clonality accompanied ibrutinib response, with a return toward baseline values at progression.

This CDR3 has 14 residues. Germline V lookup: CDR1 MNHNS, CDR2 SASEGT. With V trimmed by 5 bases and J by 8 bases, 10 bases remained unmatched. With regard to this clone: The antigen is not known.

Investigators sought sequencing depths of between 1 in 200,000 and 1 in 1 million T cells. TCRdb's copy holds only in-frame clones and misses some; the assay was immunoSEQ multiplex PCR. The sample contains about 160,000 clones, about 84% of which appear only once. This clonotype originated in a human donor with chronic lymphocytic leukemia. The sequences come from PBMCs, collected after 24 months of ibrutinib treatment. The V call is TRBV6-1, the J call TRBJ1-2, with 8 positions matching TRBD1. The CDR3 is CASSTLQGAVGYTF. CDR3 DNA sequence: TGTGCCAGCAGTACCCTTCAGGGGGCAGTAGGCTACACCTTC.